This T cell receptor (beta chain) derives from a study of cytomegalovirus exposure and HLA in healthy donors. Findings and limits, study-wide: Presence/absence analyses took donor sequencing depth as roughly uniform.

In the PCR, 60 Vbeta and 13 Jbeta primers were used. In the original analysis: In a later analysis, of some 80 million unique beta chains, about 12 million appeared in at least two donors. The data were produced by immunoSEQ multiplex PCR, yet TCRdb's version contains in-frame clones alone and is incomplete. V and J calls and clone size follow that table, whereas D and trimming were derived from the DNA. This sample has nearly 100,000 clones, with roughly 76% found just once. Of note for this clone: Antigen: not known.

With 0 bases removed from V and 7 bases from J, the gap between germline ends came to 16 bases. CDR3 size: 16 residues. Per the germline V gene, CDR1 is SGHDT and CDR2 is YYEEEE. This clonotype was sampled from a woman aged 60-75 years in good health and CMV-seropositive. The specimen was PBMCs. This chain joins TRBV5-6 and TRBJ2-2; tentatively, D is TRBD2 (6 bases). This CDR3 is CASSLDGLRRGGELFF. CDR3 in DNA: TGTGCCAGCAGCTTGGACGGACTCAGGCGGGGCGGGGAGCTGTTTTTT.